The clone carrying this T cell receptor (beta chain) was picked up many times. Every diagnosis used clinical symptoms, serum thyroxine and TRAb, thyroid ultrasound and orbital computed tomography. What was amplified from RNA transcripts were TCR beta CDR3 regions. The TCR CDR3 was amplified in a first-round RT-PCR using the HTBI primer set. MiXCR, applied by TCRdb to the multiplex PCR reads, yields one record per CDR3 protein. The profile shows about 560,000 distinct CDR3 sequences, approximately 14% of them singletons. The data derive from a study of T cells in Graves' hyperthyroidism and ophthalmopathy. The sequenced sample was blood. This TCR was recovered from a woman between 40 and 50 years old with Graves' hyperthyroidism.

The CDR3: CASSFRLAGGLETQYF. CDR3 DNA: TGTGCCAGCAGTTTCCGGCTAGCGGGAGGGCTGGAGACCCAGTACTTC. V is TRBV27 and J is TRBJ2-5; 12 bases fit TRBD2. Looked up from germline, CDR1 is MNHEY and CDR2 is SMNVEV (reference sequence). The ends lost 3 bases at V and 5 bases at J; junction bases unmatched: 7. The CDR3 covers 16 residues.